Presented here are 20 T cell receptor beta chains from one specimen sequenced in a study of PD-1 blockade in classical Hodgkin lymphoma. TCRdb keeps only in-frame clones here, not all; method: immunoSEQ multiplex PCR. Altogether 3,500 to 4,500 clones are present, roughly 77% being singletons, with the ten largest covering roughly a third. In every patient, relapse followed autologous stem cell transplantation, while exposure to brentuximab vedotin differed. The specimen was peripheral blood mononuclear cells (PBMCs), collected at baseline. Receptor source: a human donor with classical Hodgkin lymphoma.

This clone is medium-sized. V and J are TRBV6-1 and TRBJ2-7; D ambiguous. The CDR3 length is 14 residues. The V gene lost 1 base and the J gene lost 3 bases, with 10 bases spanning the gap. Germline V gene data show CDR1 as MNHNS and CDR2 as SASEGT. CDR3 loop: CASSEGGFVYEQYF. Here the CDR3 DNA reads TGTGCCAGCAGTGAAGGCGGATTCGTCTACGAGCAGTACTTC.

The CDR3 sequence: CASSRGGMNTEAFF. The DNA of the CDR3 is TGTGCCAGCTCACGTGGCGGCATGAACACTGAAGCTTTCTTT. The chain is built from TRBV18 and TRBJ1-1; D gene unclear. With 4 bases removed from V and 0 bases from J, the gap between germline ends came to 9 bases. This CDR3 is built from 14 residues. Germline V CDR1 and CDR2: KGHSH, LQKENI.

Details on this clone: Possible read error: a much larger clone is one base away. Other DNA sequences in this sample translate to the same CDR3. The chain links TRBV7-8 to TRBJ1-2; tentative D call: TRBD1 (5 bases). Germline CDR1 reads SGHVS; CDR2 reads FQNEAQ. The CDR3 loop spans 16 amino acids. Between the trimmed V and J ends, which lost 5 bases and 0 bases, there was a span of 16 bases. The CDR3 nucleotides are TGTGCCAGCAGCCCAAATCACAGGACTGCTAACTATGGCTACACCTTC. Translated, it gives CASSPNHRTANYGYTF.

CDR3 nucleotides: TGTGCCAGCAGTTACGGACCGGGGGAGCTGTTTTTT. This translates into CASSYGPGELFF. The chain employs TRBV6-6 and TRBJ2-2; no clear D gene. This CDR3 is built from 12 residues. Deletions cut 2 bases from V and 8 bases from J, with 6 bases between. From germline, CDR1 is MNHNY and CDR2 SVGAGI (reference sequence).

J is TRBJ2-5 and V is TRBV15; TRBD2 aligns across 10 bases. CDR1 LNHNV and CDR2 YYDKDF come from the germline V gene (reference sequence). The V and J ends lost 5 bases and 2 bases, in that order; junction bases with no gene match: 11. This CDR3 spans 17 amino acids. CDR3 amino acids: CATSELAGNPSQETQYF. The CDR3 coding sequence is TGTGCCACCAGCGAACTAGCGGGGAACCCCTCACAAGAGACCCAGTACTTC.

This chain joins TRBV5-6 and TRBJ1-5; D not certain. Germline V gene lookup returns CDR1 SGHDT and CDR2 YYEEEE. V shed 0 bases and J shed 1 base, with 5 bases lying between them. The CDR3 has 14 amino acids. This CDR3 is CASSLAESNQPQHF. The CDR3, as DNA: TGTGCCAGCAGCTTGGCAGAAAGCAATCAGCCCCAGCATTTT.

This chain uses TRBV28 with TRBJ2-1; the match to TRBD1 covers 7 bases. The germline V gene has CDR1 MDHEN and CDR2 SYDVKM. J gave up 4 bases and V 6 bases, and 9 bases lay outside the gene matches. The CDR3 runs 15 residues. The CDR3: CASRPLRGIYNEQFF. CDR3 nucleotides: TGTGCCAGCAGACCCCTCAGGGGGATTTACAATGAGCAGTTCTTC.

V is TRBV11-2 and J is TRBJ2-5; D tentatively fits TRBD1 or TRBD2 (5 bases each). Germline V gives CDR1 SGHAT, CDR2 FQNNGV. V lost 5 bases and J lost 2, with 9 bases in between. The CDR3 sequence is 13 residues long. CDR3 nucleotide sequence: TGTGCCAGCAGCCTCGGGGCTCAAGAGACCCAGTACTTC. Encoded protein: CASSLGAQETQYF.

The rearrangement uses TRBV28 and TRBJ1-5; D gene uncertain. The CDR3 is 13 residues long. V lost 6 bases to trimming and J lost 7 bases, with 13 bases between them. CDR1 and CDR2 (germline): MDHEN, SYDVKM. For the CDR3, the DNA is TGTGCCAGCAGAGCGGGTAAGAGGCAGCCCCAGCATTTT. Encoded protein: CASRAGKRQPQHF.

This CDR3 reads CSVEAGEGRAETQYF. The CDR3 region has the DNA TGCAGCGTTGAGGCGGGGGAAGGGAGGGCAGAGACCCAGTACTTC. This chain uses TRBV29-1 with TRBJ2-5, with 7 bases lining up with TRBD2. The V and J ends lost 3 bases and 4 bases, in that order; junction bases with no gene match: 11. CDR3 length equals 15 residues. CDR1 and CDR2 from the germline V gene are SQVTM and ANQGSEA.

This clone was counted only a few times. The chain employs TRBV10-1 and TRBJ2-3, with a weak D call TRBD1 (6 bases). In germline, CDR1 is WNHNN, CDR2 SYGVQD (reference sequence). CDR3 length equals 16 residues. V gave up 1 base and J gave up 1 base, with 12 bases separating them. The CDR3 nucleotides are TGCGCCAGCAGTGAGTGGCAGGGGTCCGGCACAGATACGCAGTATTTT. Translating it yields CASSEWQGSGTDTQYF.

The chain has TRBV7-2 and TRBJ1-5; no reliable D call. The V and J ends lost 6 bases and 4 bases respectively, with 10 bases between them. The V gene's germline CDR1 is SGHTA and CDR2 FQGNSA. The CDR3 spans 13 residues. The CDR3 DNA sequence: TGTGCCAGCAGTCAGAGGGCGAATCAGCCCCAGCATTTT. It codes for CASSQRANQPQHF.

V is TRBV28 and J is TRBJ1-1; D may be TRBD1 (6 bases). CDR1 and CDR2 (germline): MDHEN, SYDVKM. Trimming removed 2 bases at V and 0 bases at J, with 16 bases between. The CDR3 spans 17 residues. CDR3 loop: CASSLTSDSYMNTEAFF. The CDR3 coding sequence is TGTGCCAGCAGTTTAACGTCGGACAGCTACATGAACACTGAAGCTTTCTTT.

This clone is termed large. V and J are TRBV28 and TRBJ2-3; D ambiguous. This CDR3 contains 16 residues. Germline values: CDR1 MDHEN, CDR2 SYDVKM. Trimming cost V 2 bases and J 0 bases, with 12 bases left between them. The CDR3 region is CASSLEILGSTDTQYF. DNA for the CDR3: TGTGCCAGCAGTTTAGAGATTTTGGGGAGCACAGATACGCAGTATTTT.

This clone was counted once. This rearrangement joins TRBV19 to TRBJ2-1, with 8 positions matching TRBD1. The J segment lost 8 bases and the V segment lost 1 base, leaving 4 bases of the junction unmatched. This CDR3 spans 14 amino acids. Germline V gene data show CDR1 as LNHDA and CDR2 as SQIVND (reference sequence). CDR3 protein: CASSIGTGIDEQFF. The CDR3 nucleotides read TGTGCCAGTAGTATAGGGACAGGGATTGATGAGCAGTTCTTC.

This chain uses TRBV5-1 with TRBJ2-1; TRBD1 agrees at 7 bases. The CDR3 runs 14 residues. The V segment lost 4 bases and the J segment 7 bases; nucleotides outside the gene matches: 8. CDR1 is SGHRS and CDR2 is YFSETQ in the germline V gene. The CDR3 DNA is TGCGCCAGCAGCCAAGCGACAGGGTTGAATGAGCAGTTCTTC. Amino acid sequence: CASSQATGLNEQFF.

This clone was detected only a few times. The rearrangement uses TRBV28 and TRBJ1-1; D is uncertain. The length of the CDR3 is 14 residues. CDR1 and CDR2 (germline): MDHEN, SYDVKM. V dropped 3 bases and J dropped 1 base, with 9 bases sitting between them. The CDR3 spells CASSFGWSNTEAFF. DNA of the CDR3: TGTGCCAGCAGTTTCGGGTGGTCGAACACTGAAGCTTTCTTT.

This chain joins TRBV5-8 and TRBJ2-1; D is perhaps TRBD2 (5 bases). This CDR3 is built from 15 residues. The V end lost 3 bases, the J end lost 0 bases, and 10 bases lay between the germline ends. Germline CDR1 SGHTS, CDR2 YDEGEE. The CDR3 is CASSYPADSYNEQFF. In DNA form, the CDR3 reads TGTGCCAGCAGCTATCCAGCGGACTCCTACAATGAGCAGTTCTTC.

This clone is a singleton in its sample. The CDR3 DNA reads as TGTGCCAGCACCGAATACCGGGACAGGGGTGGCTACACCTTC. It translates to CASTEYRDRGGYTF. The rearrangement uses TRBV6-6 and TRBJ1-2, with 10 bases matching TRBD1. The V and J ends lost 7 bases and 7 bases, in that order; junction bases with no gene match: 9. The CDR3 contains 14 residues. The V gene's germline CDR1 is MNHNY and CDR2 SVGAGI (reference sequence).

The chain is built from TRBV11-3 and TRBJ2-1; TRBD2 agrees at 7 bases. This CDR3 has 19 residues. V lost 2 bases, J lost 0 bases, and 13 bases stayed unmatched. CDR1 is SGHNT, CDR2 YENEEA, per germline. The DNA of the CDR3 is TGTGCCAGCAGCTTAACTAGGGCGGGAGTGTCGAGCTCCTACAATGAGCAGTTCTTC. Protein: CASSLTRAGVSSSYNEQFF.